This T cell receptor (beta chain) was identified in a study of T cells in Graves' hyperthyroidism and ophthalmopathy. Per the germline V gene, CDR1 is SEHNR and CDR2 is FQNEAQ (reference sequence). This CDR3 is 14 amino acids long. Trimming stripped 1 base from V and 2 bases from J, with 9 bases between. Study-level points and caveats: The model identified upcoming ophthalmopathy a median about six months ahead of onset.

TCR beta CDR3 regions were amplified from RNA. The HTBI primer set drove a first-round RT-PCR of the TCR CDR3. TCRdb processed the multiplex PCR reads anew with MiXCR; each CDR3 protein has one entry. Of roughly 170,000 distinct CDR3 sequences in the sample, roughly 10% are singletons; the top ten hold roughly 23%. Many counts were recorded for this clonotype. Its antigen remains unknown. Sequenced material: blood. The clonotype originates from a woman between 18 and 30 years old with Graves' hyperthyroidism that later progressed to Graves' ophthalmopathy. This chain links TRBV7-9 with TRBJ2-7, with unresolved D. The CDR3 spells CASSLVLEPYEQYF. DNA for the CDR3: TGTGCCAGCAGCTTAGTTTTAGAGCCCTACGAGCAGTACTTC.